This T cell receptor beta chain stems from a study of blood T cell repertoires in COVID-19. Original methodology: Reference gene primer amplification yielded estimated nucleated cell counts. Clones were sequenced by immunoSEQ multiplex PCR, and TCRdb holds only the in-frame ones, with some missing. V and J calls and clone size are given by that table; D and trimming were obtained from the DNA. This sample yields fewer than 350,000 clones, of which around nine tenths are seen a single time; 4.5% to 6.5% belongs to the top ten. This CDR3 has 14 amino acids. Trimming stripped 1 base from V and 5 bases from J, with 9 bases between. CDR1 and CDR2 (germline): SGHVS, FQNEAQ.

This TCR came from a man aged 60-69 years who had recovered from COVID-19. The source material was PBMCs or T cells enriched from blood (not recorded which). The rearrangement links TRBV7-8 to TRBJ2-1; D is ambiguous. The CDR3 region is CASSLVGHHNEQFF. The CDR3 nucleotides are TGTGCCAGCAGCTTAGTCGGTCACCACAATGAGCAGTTCTTC.